The 23 T cell receptor beta chains in this list originate from one sample, sequenced in a study of T-cell memory formation after mild COVID-19 (dated by TCRdb to the early 2020s). Receptor libraries were prepared by 5' RACE. The reads were generated on an Illumina NovaSeq 6000. TCRdb trimmed public reads at Q25 via fastp, called clones via MiXCR and kept in-frame beta chains. Under each unique CDR3 protein, matching rows form one entry showing the most common genes and DNA. Counted in this sample were roughly 350,000 distinct CDR3 sequences; approximately 14% of them appeared once. The biggest ten clones account for approximately 22% of the sample. Specimen: PBMCs or a T cell subset sorted from them (not recorded which). These receptors originate from a man younger than 35 who had mild COVID-19 (a few samples of this study predate the infection). The sample titles of this study are shuffled in the database, so cell type and time point are left out; the donor was told from shared clones.

V gene TRBV20-1 combines with J gene TRBJ2-5; 8 bases agree with TRBD1. The CDR3 covers 15 residues. The V segment lost 5 bases and the J segment 4 bases; nucleotides outside the gene matches: 12. Germline V CDR1 and CDR2: DFQATT, SNEGSKA (reference sequence). CDR3: CSAGPQGAIVETQYF. CDR3 coding DNA: TGCAGTGCTGGGCCTCAGGGGGCGATCGTAGAGACCCAGTACTTC.

The chain is built from TRBV2 and TRBJ2-7, with TRBD1 as a possible D gene (7 bases). CDR3 length: 13 residues. CDR1 is SNHLY, CDR2 FYNNEI, per germline. Trimming shortened V by 11 bases and J by 6 bases, and 20 bases separated the two germline ends. For the CDR3, the DNA is TGTGCCGGAGGGACAGAATCTCCCGGCGAGCAGTACTTC. It codes for CAGGTESPGEQYF.

V and J are TRBV4-1 and TRBJ1-2; unclear D gene. The CDR3 runs to 15 residues. The germline V gene has CDR1 MGHRA and CDR2 YSYEKL. The germline V and J ends were trimmed by 6 bases and 9 bases, with 23 bases remaining between them. CDR3 coding DNA: TGCGCCAGCAGTAGGGAGGCTCCCGCCGGGAGCAGCTACACCTTC. It specifies CASSREAPAGSSYTF.

The CDR3 protein is CASSSGEGIGAFF. CDR3 nucleotides: TGTGCCAGCAGTTCCGGGGAGGGCATCGGGGCTTTCTTT. The chain uses TRBV28 and TRBJ1-1; D is unclear. The CDR3 covers 13 residues. Looked up from germline, CDR1 is MDHEN and CDR2 is SYDVKM. With 4 bases removed from V and 11 bases from J, the gap between germline ends came to 17 bases.

This clonotype was counted ten times or more. V is TRBV4-2 and J is TRBJ2-3; TRBD1 matches 11 bases. This CDR3 has 15 residues. The germline V gene has CDR1 LGHNA and CDR2 YNFKEQ. J was trimmed by 4 bases and V by 1 base; bases with no gene match: 1. Written as DNA, the CDR3 is TGTGCCAGCAGCCAAGGGACAGGGGGCGCAGATACGCAGTATTTT. Encoded protein: CASSQGTGGADTQYF.

There are a few counts of this clonotype. The chain employs TRBV7-8 and TRBJ1-6, with a possible D match to TRBD1 (6 bases). Per germline, CDR1 SGHVS and CDR2 FQNEAQ. The CDR3 sequence is 14 residues long. V shed 3 bases and J shed 9 bases, with 12 bases lying between them. CDR3: CASSFRGGISPLHF. CDR3 DNA sequence: TGTGCCAGCAGCTTTAGGGGGGGGATTTCACCCCTCCACTTT.

In its sample, this clonotype was seen many times. One end of the junction is discordant with germline, which a read error may explain. The chain has TRBV6-2 or TRBV6-3 and TRBJ2-5; D is unresolved. From germline, CDR1 is MNHEY and CDR2 SVGEGT. This CDR3 is built from 11 residues. The CDR3 sequence: CASSYSRTVDF. CDR3 nucleotides: TGTGCCAGCAGTTACTCTAGGACGGTGGACTTC.

The table lists this clonotype with many counts. The V call is TRBV3-1, the J call TRBJ1-2; D gene unclear. The CDR3 contains 12 residues. Germline CDR1 reads LGHDT; CDR2 reads YNNKEL (reference sequence). The V and J ends lost 3 bases and 4 bases respectively, with 6 bases between them. The CDR3 coding sequence is TGTGCCAGCAGCCACGCGCTCTATGGCTACACCTTC. The encoded protein is CASSHALYGYTF. The complete variable domain, with remaining parts taken from reference TRBV3-1 and TRBJ1-2, reads DTAVSQTPKYLVTQMGNDKSIKCEQNLGHDTMYWYKQDSKKFLKIMFSYNNKELIINETVPNRFSPKSPDKAHLNLHINSLELGDSAVYFCASSHALYGYTFGSGTRLTVV.

The chain is built from TRBV4-1 and TRBJ2-2, with D tentatively TRBD2 (5 bases). Germline V gene data show CDR1 as MGHRA and CDR2 as YSYEKL. Trimming pared 4 bases from V and 7 bases from J, leaving 7 bases between. This CDR3 is built from 12 residues. The CDR3 region is CASSLGNGELFF. The CDR3 bases are TGCGCCAGCAGCCTCGGGAACGGGGAGCTGTTTTTT.

CDR3 sequence (DNA): TGTGCCAGCAGCCCCGGGACAGGGGGCTCCTACGAGCAGTACTTC. It yields the protein CASSPGTGGSYEQYF. The chain joins TRBV7-9 to TRBJ2-7; 11 nucleotides align to TRBD1. Germline CDR1 SEHNR, CDR2 FQNEAQ (reference sequence). V dropped 5 bases and J dropped 0; count of bases not matched to a gene: 3. The CDR3 is 15 amino acids.

This clonotype was counted only a few times. The V and J genes are TRBV12-5 and TRBJ2-7; maybe TRBD1 (5 bases). Trimming shortened V by 2 bases and J by 2 bases, and 13 bases separated the two germline ends. This CDR3 is built from 15 residues. From germline, CDR1 is LGHNT and CDR2 FRNRAP. CDR3 sequence reads: CASGLIGGATYEQYF. The DNA of the CDR3 is TGTGCTAGTGGTTTGATTGGTGGGGCCACCTACGAGCAGTACTTC.

This clonotype appeared a single time. The chain uses TRBV6-5 and TRBJ1-5; D gene unclear. The CDR3 has 13 residues. CDR1 is MNHEY, CDR2 SVGAGI, per germline. V was cut by 8 bases and J by 4 bases, with 12 bases left in between. The DNA of the CDR3 is TGTGCCAGCGGTTTATCGGGGAATCAGCCCCAGCATTTT. It is translated as CASGLSGNQPQHF.

The table lists this clonotype with many counts. V gene TRBV6-5 combines with J gene TRBJ2-7; TRBD1 aligns across 9 bases. V shed 4 bases and J 3 bases; nucleotides not matched to a gene: 7. CDR1 is MNHEY, CDR2 SVGAGI, per germline. CDR3 length equals 15 residues. The CDR3 reads CASSSPGQGIYEQYF. The CDR3 bases are TGTGCCAGCAGTTCACCGGGACAGGGCATCTACGAGCAGTACTTC.

This clonotype was observed at least ten times. The rearrangement uses TRBV7-9 and TRBJ2-3; D remains unclear. Germline assignment: CDR1 SEHNR and CDR2 FQNEAQ (reference sequence). This CDR3 is 12 amino acids long. V dropped 1 base and J dropped 4 bases, with 3 bases sitting between them. CDR3 region: CASSLGPDTQYF. The CDR3 nucleotides are TGTGCCAGCAGCTTAGGGCCAGATACGCAGTATTTT.

The chain employs TRBV25-1 and TRBJ1-1; D remains ambiguous. The CDR3 contains 14 residues. The V gene's germline CDR1 is MGHDK and CDR2 SYGVNS. Trimming took 3 bases from V and 1 from J, leaving 9 bases between them. CDR3 sequence reads: CASSEGDTNTEAFF. CDR3 bases: TGTGCCAGCAGTGAGGGCGATACGAACACTGAAGCTTTCTTT.

This clonotype was recorded many times. V is TRBV7-9 and J is TRBJ2-7; D is uncertain. The CDR3 is 13 amino acids. The germline CDR1 and CDR2 sequences are SEHNR and FQNEAQ (reference sequence). V lost 3 bases and J lost 0, with 6 bases in between. The CDR3 sequence is CASSLGISYEQYV. The CDR3 DNA is TGTGCCAGCAGCTTGGGGATCTCCTACGAGCAGTACGTC.

This chain joins TRBV7-9 and TRBJ2-5, with 7 positions matching TRBD2. The length of the CDR3 is 16 residues. Unmatched junction bases numbered 12, after V lost 6 bases and J lost 2 bases. CDR1 and CDR2 from the germline V gene are SEHNR and FQNEAQ (reference sequence). In DNA form, the CDR3 reads TGTGCCAGCAGAAATCGCCTCACGGGGGGACAAGAGACCCAGTACTTC. Translating gives CASRNRLTGGQETQYF.

The chain links TRBV7-2 to TRBJ1-2, with TRBD1 as a possible D gene (6 bases). The V and J ends lost 0 bases and 4 bases respectively, with 15 bases between them. Germline assignment: CDR1 SGHTA and CDR2 FQGNSA. CDR3 length: 16 amino acids. CDR3 loop: CASSLAPGQLSYGYTF. The CDR3 DNA reads as TGTGCCAGCAGCTTAGCGCCCGGACAGTTAAGCTATGGCTACACCTTC.

This clonotype was detected only a few times. This rearrangement joins TRBV5-1 to TRBJ2-5; 11 positions match TRBD2. Per germline, CDR1 SGHRS and CDR2 YFSETQ. The CDR3 contains 15 residues. J was trimmed by 5 bases and V by 0 bases; bases with no gene match: 3. CDR3: CASSLEASGGETQYF. CDR3 bases: TGCGCCAGCAGCTTGGAGGCTAGCGGGGGGGAGACCCAGTACTTC.

This clonotype was observed a few times. The chain joins TRBV7-9 to TRBJ2-1; 9 nucleotides line up with TRBD1. Germline V CDR1 and CDR2: SEHNR, FQNEAQ (reference sequence). The CDR3 covers 15 residues. The V segment lost 5 bases and the J segment 9 bases; nucleotides outside the gene matches: 11. The CDR3: CASSRGQGQLGEQFF. CDR3 sequence (DNA): TGTGCCAGCAGCCGGGGACAGGGACAGTTGGGTGAGCAGTTCTTC.

The chain joins TRBV9 to TRBJ1-6; possibly TRBD1 for D (6 bases). Germline CDR1 and CDR2: SGDLS and YYNGEE. V shed 0 bases and J shed 2 bases, with 9 bases lying between them. The CDR3 runs 16 residues. The CDR3 protein is CASSVEGGPYNSPLHF. The CDR3, as DNA: TGTGCCAGCAGCGTAGAGGGGGGCCCCTATAATTCACCCCTCCACTTT.

The genes are TRBV7-2 and TRBJ2-3; 9 positions match TRBD2. CDR1 SGHTA and CDR2 FQGNSA come from the germline V gene. V dropped 8 bases and J dropped 6; count of bases not matched to a gene: 6. CDR3 size: 13 residues. The CDR3 region has the DNA TGTGCCAGCGAAGCGGGGGGCCGGGATACGCAGTATTTT. It yields the protein CASEAGGRDTQYF.

The table lists this clonotype with a few counts. This chain connects TRBV15 to TRBJ2-5; the D is unclear. Trimming removed 0 bases at V and 4 bases at J, with 12 bases between. Germline V gives CDR1 LNHNV, CDR2 YYDKDF (reference sequence). The CDR3 loop spans 15 amino acids. This CDR3 is CATSRDGGLGETQYF. DNA for the CDR3: TGTGCCACCAGCAGAGATGGCGGTCTGGGAGAGACCCAGTACTTC.